Presented here are 23 T cell receptor beta chains from one specimen sequenced in a study of T cells in Graves' hyperthyroidism and ophthalmopathy. The TCR beta CDR3 regions underwent amplification using RNA transcripts as the source. TCR CDR3 regions were first amplified by RT-PCR with HTBI primers. TCRdb fed the multiplex PCR reads into MiXCR, producing one record per CDR3 protein. Among approximately 300,000 distinct CDR3 sequences, more than 15% were seen once, and the ten largest hold over 50%. Input material: blood. Source of these receptors: an older woman with Graves' ophthalmopathy.

J is TRBJ1-2 and V is TRBV5-1; TRBD1 matches at 8 bases. Trimming took 2 bases from V and 4 from J; bases not matched to a gene: 4. The length of the CDR3 is 14 residues. Looked up from germline, CDR1 is SGHRS and CDR2 is YFSETQ. This CDR3 is CASSLLTGGYGYTF. CDR3 DNA: TGCGCCAGCAGCTTACTAACAGGGGGCTATGGCTACACCTTC.

The V call is TRBV9, the J call TRBJ2-2; D is undetermined. The CDR3 extends over 14 amino acids. V was clipped by 0 bases and J by 0 bases, with 3 bases between them. Per the germline V gene, CDR1 is SGDLS and CDR2 is YYNGEE. CDR3 in DNA: TGTGCCAGCAGCGTAGAGGCGAACACCGGGGAGCTGTTTTTT. Translating it yields CASSVEANTGELFF.

The chain has TRBV24-1 and TRBJ2-3; tentative D call: TRBD1 (5 bases). Between the trimmed V and J ends, which lost 4 bases and 2 bases, there was a span of 9 bases. The germline V gene encodes CDR1 KGHDR and CDR2 SFDVKD. CDR3 length equals 14 residues. The CDR3 DNA reads TGTGCCACCAGTGAGAACAGGAACACAGATACGCAGTATTTT. It specifies CATSENRNTDTQYF.

This clonotype was counted between two and nine times. The V and J genes are TRBV14 and TRBJ2-7, with a possible D match to TRBD1 (5 bases). From germline, CDR1 is SGHDN and CDR2 FVKESK. CDR3 length: 13 residues. The V gene lost 5 bases and the J gene lost 5 bases, with 13 bases spanning the gap. DNA of the CDR3: TGTGCCAGCAGCTTTATTGGCAGGGACGAGCAGTACTTC. The encoded protein is CASSFIGRDEQYF.

Here the CDR3 reads CASSYGTGGNSPLHF. The CDR3 nucleotides are TGTGCCAGCAGCTATGGGACAGGGGGAAATTCACCCCTCCACTTT. The chain combines TRBV5-5 with TRBJ1-6; 11 positions match TRBD1. In germline, CDR1 is SGHKS, CDR2 YYEKEE (reference sequence). J was trimmed by 7 bases and V by 3 bases; bases with no gene match: 3. The CDR3 has 15 amino acids.

This clonotype was seen more than once but under ten times. The V and J genes are TRBV27 and TRBJ2-3; 7 nucleotides agree with TRBD2. Germline CDR1 is MNHEY and CDR2 is SMNVEV (reference sequence). Germline trimming cut 5 bases from V and 0 bases from J; bases unmatched to any gene: 8. This CDR3 has 16 amino acids. CDR3 region: CASSERGQISTDTQYF. The CDR3 DNA reads as TGTGCCAGCAGTGAGCGGGGTCAGATTAGCACAGATACGCAGTATTTT.

A remark on this clonotype: The conserved phenylalanine or tryptophan normally closing the CDR3 is absent here, so this likely arose from a read error. The chain is built from TRBV6-2 or TRBV6-3 and TRBJ2-6; 7 nucleotides match TRBD1. The CDR3 covers 17 residues. CDR1 and CDR2 (germline): MNHEY, SVGEGT. V lost 6 bases to trimming and J lost 0 bases; unmatched junction nucleotides: 8. This chain's CDR3 is CASRTWDRYSGANVLTL. The CDR3 bases are TGTGCCAGCAGGACCTGGGACAGATACTCTGGGGCCAACGTCCTGACTCTC.

This clonotype was seen repeatedly, ten times or more. J is TRBJ2-3 and V is TRBV5-6; D remains ambiguous. Trimming left V 4 bases short and J 4 bases short, with 10 bases between. Germline V gene sequence: CDR1 SGHDT, CDR2 YYEEEE. This CDR3 is 13 amino acids long. The CDR3: CASSKVNADTQYF. The CDR3 DNA follows: TGTGCCAGCAGCAAGGTCAACGCAGATACGCAGTATTTT.

The table lists this clonotype with many counts. The V call is TRBV7-8, the J call TRBJ2-2; weak D call: TRBD2 (7 bases). Trimming took off 1 base at V and 5 bases at J, with 14 bases between the two ends. This CDR3 is built from 16 residues. Germline CDR1 SGHVS, CDR2 FQNEAQ. CDR3 protein: CASSLVGGAVTGELFF. The CDR3 nucleotides are TGTGCCAGCAGCTTAGTTGGGGGGGCCGTAACCGGGGAGCTGTTTTTT.

This clonotype was counted only a few times. The chain joins TRBV10-3 to TRBJ2-7; 10 bases fit TRBD2. There are 17 residues in the CDR3. V was pared by 0 bases and J by 2 bases, with 7 bases of the junction left unmatched. Germline CDR1 reads ENHRY; CDR2 reads SYGVKD. The chain's CDR3 is CAISESTSGRDTYEQYF. CDR3 sequence (DNA): TGTGCCATCAGTGAGTCGACCAGCGGGAGGGATACCTACGAGCAGTACTTC.

The chain joins TRBV6-1 to TRBJ1-2; no reliable D call. Germline CDR1 and CDR2: MNHNS and SASEGT. V was pared by 6 bases and J by 8 bases, with 19 bases between. This CDR3 is 14 amino acids long. CDR3 coding DNA: TGTGCCAGCAGGCGGGATCGTCTGGCCGGCGGCTACACCTTC. This sequence encodes CASRRDRLAGGYTF.

This clonotype was seen more than once but under ten times. Compared with germline, one end of the junction differs, possibly owing to a read error. The V call is TRBV2, the J call TRBJ1-4, with D uncertain. Looked up from germline, CDR1 is SNHLY and CDR2 is FYNNEI. The CDR3 is 16 residues long. CDR3 loop: CASSSGMSATNEKLLF. CDR3 coding DNA: TGTGCCAGCAGTTCGGGCATGTCAGCAACTAATGAAAAACTGCTTTTT.

In this sample, this clonotype turned up many times. The rearrangement uses TRBV20-1 and TRBJ2-7; TRBD2 aligns across 7 bases. The length of the CDR3 is 12 residues. Trimming cost V 3 bases and J 7 bases; bases outside gene matches: 6. In germline, CDR1 is DFQATT, CDR2 SNEGSKA (reference sequence). The CDR3 here is CSARRGSGEQYF. CDR3 coding DNA: TGCAGTGCTAGGAGGGGTAGCGGGGAGCAGTACTTC.

This clonotype was observed many times. For the CDR3, the DNA is TGCAGTGCTGGGGTTCCGGGGGGATCCGAGCAGTACTTC. Its protein is CSAGVPGGSEQYF. V gene TRBV20-1 combines with J gene TRBJ2-7, with TRBD2 matching 7 bases. There are 13 residues in the CDR3. Germline trimming cut 5 bases from V and 6 bases from J; bases unmatched to any gene: 10. Germline CDR1 DFQATT, CDR2 SNEGSKA (reference sequence).

This clonotype was recorded many times. The chain is built from TRBV20-1 and TRBJ1-5; D gene unclear. Germline values: CDR1 DFQATT, CDR2 SNEGSKA (reference sequence). V was trimmed by 6 bases and J by 1 base, leaving 13 bases between them. The CDR3 is 14 amino acids. The CDR3 region is CSADKGYSNQPQHF. The CDR3, as DNA: TGCAGTGCCGATAAGGGATACAGCAATCAGCCCCAGCATTTT.

This clonotype was observed many times. V gene TRBV18 combines with J gene TRBJ2-2, with no clear D. The germline CDR1 and CDR2 sequences are KGHSH and LQKENI. The length of the CDR3 is 15 residues. Trimming pared 0 bases from V and 1 base from J, leaving 6 bases between. CDR3 coding DNA: TGTGCCAGCTCACCACCGGCGGTGAACACCGGGGAGCTGTTTTTT. This codes for CASSPPAVNTGELFF.

This clonotype was counted only a few times. The chain is built from TRBV7-3 and TRBJ2-2; D tentatively fits TRBD1 or TRBD2 (5 bases each). CDR1 is SGHTA, CDR2 FQGTGA, per germline. The V gene lost 2 bases and the J gene lost 1 base, with 11 bases spanning the gap. This CDR3 comprises 16 residues. CDR3: CASSLYEGLNTGELFF. CDR3 nucleotide sequence: TGTGCCAGCAGCTTATATGAGGGGTTGAACACCGGGGAGCTGTTTTTT.

This clonotype was recorded a few times. The V call is TRBV20-1, the J call TRBJ2-1; D unclear. CDR1 is DFQATT and CDR2 is SNEGSKA in the germline V gene (reference sequence). There are 14 residues in the CDR3. Trimming took off 6 bases at V and 3 bases at J, with 15 bases between the two ends. DNA for the CDR3: TGCAGTGCGCGACCTGGTCAGAGCTACAATGAGCAGTTCTTC. Translation: CSARPGQSYNEQFF.

This clonotype was counted many times. The gene calls are TRBV10-3 and TRBJ1-1; no reliable D call. The V gene lost 0 bases and the J gene lost 2 bases, with 7 bases spanning the gap. This CDR3 contains 14 residues. Germline V gives CDR1 ENHRY, CDR2 SYGVKD. The CDR3: CAISESNSNTEAFF. CDR3 DNA sequence: TGTGCCATCAGTGAGTCGAACAGCAACACTGAAGCTTTCTTT.

This clonotype was seen a handful of times. The rearrangement links TRBV20-1 to TRBJ2-1, with a weak D call TRBD2 (6 bases). Trimming shortened V by 5 bases and J by 8 bases, and 22 bases separated the two germline ends. The CDR3 loop spans 15 amino acids. Germline V CDR1 and CDR2: DFQATT, SNEGSKA (reference sequence). In DNA, the CDR3 is TGCAGTGCTTCCTACTTCGGCGGGATAAACGATGAGCAGTTCTTC. This sequence encodes CSASYFGGINDEQFF.

Ten or more counts support this clonotype. The rearrangement links TRBV5-1 to TRBJ2-5; a weak D match, TRBD1 (6 bases). The V gene lost 0 bases and the J gene lost 11 bases, with 17 bases spanning the gap. This CDR3 contains 14 residues. CDR1 is SGHRS, CDR2 YFSETQ, per germline. The CDR3 sequence is CASSLAPTQGVQYF. The CDR3 nucleotides are TGCGCCAGCAGCTTGGCTCCCACACAGGGAGTACAGTACTTC.

This clonotype has a count of ten or more. The rearrangement links TRBV20-1 to TRBJ2-7; possible D gene TRBD1, 5 bases. Trimming removed 0 bases at V and 0 bases at J, with 12 bases between. The CDR3 spans 15 residues. Germline V gene sequence: CDR1 DFQATT, CDR2 SNEGSKA (reference sequence). The CDR3 region is CSARDPRTNSYEQYF. CDR3 coding DNA: TGCAGTGCTAGAGATCCGCGGACAAACTCCTACGAGCAGTACTTC.

The genes are TRBV10-3 and TRBJ2-1; 7 positions agree with TRBD1. V dropped 8 bases and J dropped 7; count of bases not matched to a gene: 11. The CDR3 sequence is 14 residues long. Looked up from germline, CDR1 is ENHRY and CDR2 is SYGVKD. DNA for the CDR3: TGTGCCATCGGCTCCGGGACAGCTCAAAATGAGCAGTTCTTC. It encodes CAIGSGTAQNEQFF.